Listed below are T cell receptor beta chains from one sample, sequenced in a study of cytomegalovirus exposure and HLA in healthy donors. Sequencing was performed with immunoSEQ multiplex PCR; in TCRdb, only in-frame clones are kept and a portion is missing. The ten top clones account for around 3.6%, within a sample of about 110,000 clones. Sequenced input: PBMCs. Receptors originate from a young man in good health and CMV-seronegative. Both conserved end residues are part of each CDR3. The D gene is left open where the match is weak.

j_gene: TRBJ2-1; v_gene: TRBV11-2; d_gene: TRBD1; CDR3nt: TGTGCCAGCTTGGGACAGGGCTTAAATGAGCAGTTCTTC; CDR3aa: CASLGQGLNEQFF
j_gene: TRBJ2-1; v_gene: TRBV6-5; d_gene: TRBD1; CDR3nt: TGTGCCAGCAGGGGGGGGACAGGGGACTACAATGAGCAGTTCTTC; CDR3aa: CASRGGTGDYNEQFF
j_gene: TRBJ2-1; v_gene: TRBV20-1; d_gene: NA; CDR3nt: TGCAGTGCTAGACCCCGAGATGAGCAGTTCTTC; CDR3aa: CSARPRDEQFF
j_gene: TRBJ1-5; v_gene: TRBV21-1; d_gene: NA; CDR3nt: TGTGCCAGTGACGGGGGGGGTAGCCAGCCCCAGCATTTT; CDR3aa: CASDGGGSQPQHF
j_gene: TRBJ1-2; v_gene: TRBV28; d_gene: NA; CDR3nt: TGTGCCAGCAGTTCCCCCGACAGGAGACTAAGGGGTGGCTACACCTTC; CDR3aa: CASSSPDRRLRGGYTF
j_gene: TRBJ1-1; v_gene: TRBV28; d_gene: NA; CDR3nt: TGTGCCAGCAGTTTATACAGGGATCGCCCTGAAGCTTTCTTT; CDR3aa: CASSLYRDRPEAFF
j_gene: TRBJ1-2; v_gene: TRBV7-3; d_gene: NA; CDR3nt: TGTGCCAGCAGCGATGCCTTGGGGAGTCCGGATGGCTACACCTTC; CDR3aa: CASSDALGSPDGYTF
j_gene: TRBJ2-1; v_gene: TRBV19; d_gene: NA; CDR3nt: TGTGCCAGTAGTCGAACCCCAAACGGGGGTTTGACCTACAATGAGCAGTTCTTC; CDR3aa: CASSRTPNGGLTYNEQFF
j_gene: TRBJ2-5; v_gene: TRBV4-1; d_gene: TRBD2; CDR3nt: TGCGCCAGCAGTCCCCGACTAGCGGGCGGCCAAGAGACCCAGTACTTC; CDR3aa: CASSPRLAGGQETQYF
j_gene: TRBJ2-7; v_gene: TRBV7-9; d_gene: NA; CDR3nt: TGTGCCAGCAGCATTAGTGCGTACGAGCAGTACTTC; CDR3aa: CASSISAYEQYF
j_gene: TRBJ1-4; v_gene: TRBV6-1; d_gene: NA; CDR3nt: TGTGCCAGCAGCCCCCGGCGACAGGAAGGCGAAAAACTGTTTTTT; CDR3aa: CASSPRRQEGEKLFF
j_gene: TRBJ1-1; v_gene: TRBV18; d_gene: TRBD1; CDR3nt: TGTGCCAGCTCACCGGACAGGGTGACTGAAGCTTTCTTT; CDR3aa: CASSPDRVTEAFF
j_gene: TRBJ1-2; v_gene: TRBV28; d_gene: TRBD1; CDR3nt: TGTGCCAGCAGGACGGGACAGGGGGCAGTTGGCTACACCTTC; CDR3aa: CASRTGQGAVGYTF
j_gene: TRBJ2-1; v_gene: TRBV6-6; d_gene: TRBD2; CDR3nt: TGTGCCAGCAGTTACCGGGGGGGGAGCCATGAGCAGTTCTTC; CDR3aa: CASSYRGGSHEQFF
j_gene: TRBJ2-2; v_gene: TRBV14; d_gene: NA; CDR3nt: TGTGCCAGCAGCCCATTCGGTCCCGGGGAGCTGTTTTTT; CDR3aa: CASSPFGPGELFF
j_gene: TRBJ2-1; v_gene: TRBV11-2; d_gene: NA; CDR3nt: TGTGCGGATACAGGGAACGGGCCATACAATGAGCAGTTCTTC; CDR3aa: CADTGNGPYNEQFF
j_gene: TRBJ1-1; v_gene: TRBV6-1; d_gene: NA; CDR3nt: TGTGCCAGCCGAAAAGGGACAACTGGGAAAGCTGAAGCTTTCTTT; CDR3aa: CASRKGTTGKAEAFF
j_gene: TRBJ1-1; v_gene: TRBV2; d_gene: NA; CDR3nt: TGTGCCAGCAGCGTCACAGGGATACAGACTGAAGCTTTCTTT; CDR3aa: CASSVTGIQTEAFF
j_gene: TRBJ2-7; v_gene: TRBV18; d_gene: TRBD2; CDR3nt: TGTGCCACCAACGGTGGTAGCGGGAGCTACGAGCAGTACTTC; CDR3aa: CATNGGSGSYEQYF
j_gene: TRBJ1-1; v_gene: TRBV5-8; d_gene: NA; CDR3nt: TGTGCCAGCAGCTTGGCTGGACTTGAGGCTTTCTTT; CDR3aa: CASSLAGLEAFF
j_gene: TRBJ2-7; v_gene: TRBV6-5; d_gene: TRBD1; CDR3nt: TGTGCCAGCCGACAGGGGGACGTCTCCTACGAGCAGTACTTC; CDR3aa: CASRQGDVSYEQYF
j_gene: TRBJ2-7; v_gene: TRBV9; d_gene: NA; CDR3nt: TGTGCCAGCAGCGTAGAGATTAGCGGAAACGAGCAGTACTTC; CDR3aa: CASSVEISGNEQYF
j_gene: TRBJ2-7; v_gene: TRBV7-9; d_gene: NA; CDR3nt: TGTGCCAGCAGCTTATTCCAAACAATCTCCTACGAGCAGTACTTC; CDR3aa: CASSLFQTISYEQYF
j_gene: TRBJ2-3; v_gene: TRBV19; d_gene: TRBD2; CDR3nt: TGTGCCAGTTGTGTCGACGGGACTAGCGGGGCAGATACGCAGTATTTT; CDR3aa: CASCVDGTSGADTQYF
j_gene: TRBJ2-1; v_gene: TRBV7-9; d_gene: TRBD2; CDR3nt: TGTGCCAGCAGCTCCTCGGAGCGGGGGATATACAATGAGCAGTTCTTC; CDR3aa: CASSSSERGIYNEQFF
j_gene: TRBJ2-2; v_gene: TRBV28; d_gene: NA; CDR3nt: TGTGCCAGCAGTTCATTCAGAGGAGTGAACACCGGGGAGCTGTTTTTT; CDR3aa: CASSSFRGVNTGELFF
j_gene: TRBJ1-2; v_gene: TRBV10-3; d_gene: NA; CDR3nt: TGTGCCATCAGTGAAAGAGGGACTCTGAGCTACACCTTC; CDR3aa: CAISERGTLSYTF
j_gene: TRBJ1-2; v_gene: TRBV6-5; d_gene: NA; CDR3nt: TGTGCCAGCAGCCCTCCGGGTTCCTATGGCTACACCTTC; CDR3aa: CASSPPGSYGYTF
j_gene: TRBJ2-1; v_gene: TRBV20-1; d_gene: NA; CDR3nt: TGCAGTGCTGGCGGGGCGCTTGAGCAGTTCTTC; CDR3aa: CSAGGALEQFF
j_gene: TRBJ2-3; v_gene: TRBV25-1; d_gene: TRBD2; CDR3nt: TGTGCCAGCAGTGAACAGCGGGAGGGCTTCACAGATACGCAGTATTTT; CDR3aa: CASSEQREGFTDTQYF
j_gene: TRBJ2-1; v_gene: TRBV5-1; d_gene: TRBD2; CDR3nt: TGCGCCAGCAGCTTGGAAATAGCGGGAGGGTCCAATGAGCAGTTCTTC; CDR3aa: CASSLEIAGGSNEQFF
j_gene: TRBJ2-1; v_gene: TRBV5-1; d_gene: NA; CDR3nt: TGCGCCAGCAGCTTGGGGGTAGCGGGACAGAGCAATGAGCAGTTCTTC; CDR3aa: CASSLGVAGQSNEQFF
j_gene: TRBJ2-3; v_gene: TRBV9; d_gene: NA; CDR3nt: TGTGCCAGCAGCGTAGGGCAGGGCCGAGATACGCAGTATTTT; CDR3aa: CASSVGQGRDTQYF
j_gene: TRBJ1-1; v_gene: TRBV5-8; d_gene: NA; CDR3nt: TGTGCCAGCAGCAGAGGCAGGGTAGCCTCGAACACTGAAGCTTTCTTT; CDR3aa: CASSRGRVASNTEAFF
j_gene: TRBJ2-7; v_gene: TRBV10-2; d_gene: TRBD2; CDR3nt: TGCGCCAGCAGTGAGTCGGGGACTAGCGGGTTTTACGAGCAGTACTTC; CDR3aa: CASSESGTSGFYEQYF
j_gene: TRBJ2-2; v_gene: TRBV14; d_gene: TRBD2; CDR3nt: TGTGCCAGCAGCGGGCGACTAGCGGGAGGATCCGGGGAGCTGTTTTTT; CDR3aa: CASSGRLAGGSGELFF
j_gene: TRBJ2-4; v_gene: TRBV28; d_gene: TRBD2; CDR3nt: TGTGCCAGCTCGCAGGCTCAGCGGGGAAACATTCAGTACTTC; CDR3aa: CASSQAQRGNIQYF
j_gene: TRBJ1-2; v_gene: TRBV6-1; d_gene: NA; CDR3nt: TGTGCCAGCAGTGACAACGGACACCCAACTAAAAACTTTGACTATGGCTACACCTTC; CDR3aa: CASSDNGHPTKNFDYGYTF
j_gene: TRBJ2-7; v_gene: TRBV5-4; d_gene: TRBD1; CDR3nt: TGTGCCAGCAGCTCCTGGGACAGGGGTTTGCACTACGAGCAGTACTTC; CDR3aa: CASSSWDRGLHYEQYF
j_gene: TRBJ2-5; v_gene: TRBV18; d_gene: NA; CDR3nt: TGTGCCAGCTCACCTCAGGGTTTATGGGAGACCCAGTACTTC; CDR3aa: CASSPQGLWETQYF
j_gene: TRBJ2-7; v_gene: TRBV5-6; d_gene: NA; CDR3nt: TGTGCCAGCAGTGATGGGGGGGGCGCTCATTCCTACGAGCAGTACTTC; CDR3aa: CASSDGGGAHSYEQYF
j_gene: TRBJ2-7; v_gene: TRBV28; d_gene: TRBD1; CDR3nt: TGTGCCAGCAGCCCGGGACAGATTACCTACGAGCAGTACTTC; CDR3aa: CASSPGQITYEQYF
j_gene: TRBJ2-1; v_gene: TRBV27; d_gene: NA; CDR3nt: TGTGCCAGCAGTTTGGGGGGGCCCTACAATGAGCAGTTCTTC; CDR3aa: CASSLGGPYNEQFF
j_gene: TRBJ2-7; v_gene: TRBV6-1; d_gene: NA; CDR3nt: TGTGCCAGCAGTGAAGTGTCTGCGATCGGTTGGCAGTACTTC; CDR3aa: CASSEVSAIGWQYF
j_gene: TRBJ2-1; v_gene: TRBV7-9; d_gene: NA; CDR3nt: TGTGCCAGCAGCTTAGGGAGTACCTACAATGAGCAGTTCTTC; CDR3aa: CASSLGSTYNEQFF
j_gene: TRBJ1-4; v_gene: TRBV28; d_gene: NA; CDR3nt: TGTGCCAGCAGTCAGGGAGGTAGAACTAATGAAAAACTGTTTTTT; CDR3aa: CASSQGGRTNEKLFF
j_gene: TRBJ1-2; v_gene: TRBV4-1; d_gene: NA; CDR3nt: TGCGCCAGCAGCCACAGCGGGGCAGGGAACTTCTATGGCTACACCTTC; CDR3aa: CASSHSGAGNFYGYTF
j_gene: TRBJ1-1; v_gene: TRBV7-6; d_gene: NA; CDR3nt: TGTGCCAGCAGCCCTGGACAATTGAACACTGAAGCTTTCTTT; CDR3aa: CASSPGQLNTEAFF
j_gene: TRBJ1-6; v_gene: TRBV5-1; d_gene: TRBD1; CDR3nt: TGCGCCAGCAGCTCCGACACCGACAGGGATCGGTCACCCCTCCACTTT; CDR3aa: CASSSDTDRDRSPLHF
j_gene: TRBJ2-7; v_gene: TRBV28; d_gene: TRBD2; CDR3nt: TGTGCCAGCAGTCCGCCCGGGACTAGCGGGTTGAGCTCCTACGAGCAGTACTTC; CDR3aa: CASSPPGTSGLSSYEQYF
j_gene: TRBJ2-3; v_gene: TRBV10-1; d_gene: TRBD2; CDR3nt: TGCGCCACCTCAGCGGGAGAGGTTATAGATACGCAGTATTTT; CDR3aa: CATSAGEVIDTQYF
j_gene: TRBJ1-1; v_gene: TRBV6-5; d_gene: NA; CDR3nt: TGTGCCAGCAGCCTAGTCCAGTGGGACACTGAAGCTTTCTTT; CDR3aa: CASSLVQWDTEAFF
j_gene: TRBJ2-3; v_gene: TRBV5-4; d_gene: NA; CDR3nt: TGTGCCAGCAGCTTCAAGGCGGGGACAGATACGCAGTATTTT; CDR3aa: CASSFKAGTDTQYF
j_gene: TRBJ1-1; v_gene: TRBV29-1; d_gene: NA; CDR3nt: TGCAGCGTGGTAAGGGGGTCTGAAGCTTTCTTT; CDR3aa: CSVVRGSEAFF
j_gene: TRBJ1-4; v_gene: TRBV6-1; d_gene: TRBD1; CDR3nt: TGTGCCAGCGGGGACAGGGGCTATAATGAAAAACTGTTTTTT; CDR3aa: CASGDRGYNEKLFF
j_gene: TRBJ1-1; v_gene: TRBV6-1; d_gene: NA; CDR3nt: TGTGCCAGCAGTGAAGGGCAGGGTAGGAACACTGAAGCTTTCTTT; CDR3aa: CASSEGQGRNTEAFF
j_gene: TRBJ2-7; v_gene: TRBV7-2; d_gene: TRBD1; CDR3nt: TGTGCCAGCAGCTTATACGGACAGGGGGCCAGCGAGCAGTACTTC; CDR3aa: CASSLYGQGASEQYF
j_gene: TRBJ2-7; v_gene: TRBV6-5; d_gene: NA; CDR3nt: TGTGCCAGCAGGGGGGACTTTTACGAGCAGTACTTC; CDR3aa: CASRGDFYEQYF
j_gene: TRBJ2-5; v_gene: TRBV6-1; d_gene: TRBD1; CDR3nt: TGTGCCAGCAGCCCGCAAGGGACAGGGCAAGAGACCCAGTACTTC; CDR3aa: CASSPQGTGQETQYF